This TCR beta chain was sequenced in a study of T cells in localized non-small cell lung cancer. Overall study results and limits: The study found T cell clonality highest in uninvolved adjacent lung, above tumor. The appearance of a median roughly 58 of the top 100 tumor clones was seen in adjacent lung.

This clone came up once. Its specificity is unknown. Profiling relied on immunoSEQ multiplex PCR, and the TCRdb table lists in-frame clones only, not all of them. The sample has 35,000 to 45,000 clones, 81% seen once. Looked up from germline, CDR1 is LNHDA and CDR2 is SQIVND (reference sequence). V lost 5 bases to trimming and J lost 7 bases, with 9 bases between them. CDR3 length: 12 amino acids. The TCR sequence derives from a male donor older than 55 with stage II lung adenocarcinoma. This sequence joins TRBV19 and TRBJ1-5; D is uncertain. The sample consisted of peripheral blood mononuclear cells, taken before any cancer treatment. This chain's CDR3 is CASSAPRQPQHF. CDR3 nucleotide sequence: TGTGCCAGTAGTGCCCCCCGGCAGCCCCAGCATTTT.